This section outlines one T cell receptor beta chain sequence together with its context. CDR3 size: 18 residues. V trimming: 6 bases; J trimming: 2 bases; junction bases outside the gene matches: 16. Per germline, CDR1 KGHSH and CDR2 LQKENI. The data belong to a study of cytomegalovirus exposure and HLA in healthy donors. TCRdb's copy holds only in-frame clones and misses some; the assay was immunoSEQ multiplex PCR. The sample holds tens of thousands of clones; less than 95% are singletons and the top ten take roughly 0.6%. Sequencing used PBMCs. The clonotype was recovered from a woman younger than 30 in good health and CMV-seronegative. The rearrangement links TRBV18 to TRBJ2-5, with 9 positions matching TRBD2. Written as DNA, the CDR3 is TGTGCCAGCTCGGCGGGGGGGACAGCCTGGGCGGTTCAAGAGACCCAGTACTTC. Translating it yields CASSAGGTAWAVQETQYF.